The 27 T cell receptor beta chains given below trace back to one sample, sequenced in a study of shared clonotypes between healthy human individuals. Assay used: immunoSEQ multiplex PCR; TCRdb lists only in-frame clones, some missing. The top ten clones hold roughly 0.13% of a sample with about 2.4 million clones, around nine tenths of them seen once. Sequencing used naive CD4+ T cells sorted from blood. Regarding subset: CD45RA+ positively selected. These receptors were collected from a man aged 18-30 years in good health.

This chain links TRBV19 with TRBJ1-4; D is ambiguous. Trimming cost V 8 bases and J 0 bases, with 7 bases left between them. CDR1 and CDR2 (germline): LNHDA, SQIVND (reference sequence). This CDR3 is 13 amino acids long. The CDR3 region has the DNA TGTGCCAGTTCGGAAGCAACTAATGAAAAACTGTTTTTT. Its protein product is CASSEATNEKLFF.

V and J are TRBV28 and TRBJ2-1, with no clear D. This CDR3 is 13 amino acids long. CDR1 MDHEN and CDR2 SYDVKM come from the germline V gene. Trimming cost V 2 bases and J 9 bases, with 11 bases left between them. In DNA form, the CDR3 reads TGTGCCAGCAGTTTAGTTACGTCGGGTGAGCAGTTCTTC. Translating it yields CASSLVTSGEQFF.

The chain is built from TRBV5-8 and TRBJ2-3, with TRBD2 matching 12 bases. This CDR3 contains 16 residues. The germline V gene has CDR1 SGHTS and CDR2 YDEGEE. V lost 1 base and J lost 3; bases outside the gene matches: 3. The CDR3 DNA reads TGTGCCAGCAGCTTGCCACTAGCGGGGGGTACAGATACGCAGTATTTT. Amino acid sequence: CASSLPLAGGTDTQYF.

This rearrangement joins TRBV5-1 to TRBJ2-5; the D gene is possibly TRBD1 (5 bases). The germline V gene has CDR1 SGHRS and CDR2 YFSETQ. There are 15 residues in the CDR3. V was trimmed by 4 bases and J by 1 base, leaving 14 bases between them. The DNA of the CDR3 is TGCGCCAGCAGCCCTGGGAACAGGATCCAAGAGACCCAGTACTTC. Translating it yields CASSPGNRIQETQYF.

DNA of the CDR3: TGTGCCAGCAGAGAGGTCGGGGGTGGGCATCGGCCCCAGCATTTT. Its translation: CASREVGGGHRPQHF. The rearrangement links TRBV27 to TRBJ1-5; possible D gene TRBD1, 5 bases. Trimming pared 6 bases from V and 9 bases from J, leaving 21 bases between. This CDR3 has 15 amino acids. CDR1 MNHEY and CDR2 SMNVEV come from the germline V gene (reference sequence).

This rearrangement joins TRBV6-1 to TRBJ2-4; a possible D gene is TRBD1 (5 bases). Trimming took off 1 base at V and 6 bases at J, with 7 bases between the two ends. The CDR3 has 13 amino acids. CDR1 and CDR2 from the germline V gene are MNHNS and SASEGT. The CDR3 loop reads CASSEGQRNIQYF. The CDR3, as DNA: TGTGCCAGCAGTGAAGGACAGCGAAACATTCAGTACTTC.

The chain links TRBV19 to TRBJ2-5; 9 bases align to TRBD2. Trimming removed 4 bases from V and 2 bases from J; junction bases left unmatched: 8. The CDR3 consists of 16 residues. The germline gives CDR1 LNHDA, CDR2 SQIVND (reference sequence). The CDR3 loop is CASSKGLARIQETQYF. The CDR3, as DNA: TGTGCCAGTAGTAAAGGACTAGCGAGAATACAAGAGACCCAGTACTTC.

The chain is built from TRBV6-5 and TRBJ1-1; D is ambiguous. V lost 2 bases and J 4 bases, leaving 11 bases between the germline ends. The CDR3 has 14 amino acids. From germline, CDR1 is MNHEY and CDR2 SVGAGI. CDR3 bases: TGTGCCAGCAGTTACAAGAAGGCGGGCACTGAAGCTTTCTTT. Residues: CASSYKKAGTEAFF.

This sequence joins TRBV9 and TRBJ2-3; TRBD2 matches at 10 bases. V was pared by 4 bases and J by 6 bases, with 8 bases of the junction left unmatched. Germline V CDR1 and CDR2: SGDLS, YYNGEE. The CDR3 has 15 residues. CDR3 DNA sequence: TGTGCCAGCAGCCAGAGGGGACTAGCGTTGGATACGCAGTATTTT. It specifies CASSQRGLALDTQYF.

This rearrangement joins TRBV21-1 to TRBJ1-3; the table's D call, TRBD1, was not checked against the DNA. TRBV21-1 is deemed a pseudogene. This CDR3 spans 16 amino acids. Here the CDR3 reads CASSKEIGGQENTIYF. In nucleotides, the CDR3 is TGTGCCAGCAGCAAAGAGATAGGGGGTCAAGAAAACACCATATATTTT.

The genes are TRBV5-1 and TRBJ2-2; 7 bases fit TRBD1. Germline-derived CDR1 and CDR2 are SGHRS and YFSETQ. The CDR3 is made up of 16 amino acids. V trimming: 1 base; J trimming: 0 bases; junction bases outside the gene matches: 3. This CDR3 is CASSLTGEANTGELFF. DNA of the CDR3: TGCGCCAGCAGCTTGACAGGGGAAGCGAACACCGGGGAGCTGTTTTTT.

V usage is TRBV19 and J usage is TRBJ1-5; TRBD1 might be the D (6 bases). CDR3 length equals 14 residues. The germline gives CDR1 LNHDA, CDR2 SQIVND (reference sequence). Trimming shortened V by 7 bases and J by 7 bases, and 17 bases separated the two germline ends. The CDR3 spells CASTHGQGNQPQHF. In DNA form, the CDR3 reads TGTGCCAGTACCCACGGGCAGGGGAACCAGCCCCAGCATTTT.

CDR3 nucleotide sequence: TGCGCCAGCAGCCAAGAGAATTTTCGGACAGGAGTGGCCTACGAGCAGTACTTC. Translation: CASSQENFRTGVAYEQYF. The chain has TRBV4-3 and TRBJ2-7, with 7 bases lining up with TRBD1. Germline V gene sequence: CDR1 LGHNA, CDR2 YSLEER. Trimming at V came to 0 bases and at J to 2 bases, leaving 13 bases not matched to a gene. The CDR3 loop spans 18 amino acids.

Turning to this clone: An end of the junction does not agree with germline; a read error may underlie this. The chain recombines TRBV20-1 with TRBJ2-5, with D perhaps TRBD1 or TRBD2 (5 bases each). This CDR3 is 10 amino acids long. CDR1 is DFQATT, CDR2 SNEGSKA, per germline (reference sequence). CDR3 coding DNA: TGCAGTGCTAGAGATGAGAGGGACCACTTC. Protein: CSARDERDHF.

The V gene is TRBV11-2, the J gene TRBJ2-1; D is uncertain. The CDR3 loop spans 16 amino acids. The germline V gene encodes CDR1 SGHAT and CDR2 FQNNGV. V was trimmed by 0 bases and J by 0 bases, leaving 9 bases between them. The CDR3 region has the DNA TGTGCCAGCAGCTTAGATATGGGTTACTCCTACAATGAGCAGTTCTTC. Protein product: CASSLDMGYSYNEQFF.

This clone was seen a single time. The gene calls are TRBV5-1 and TRBJ1-4; 9 nucleotides match TRBD1. The CDR3 covers 16 residues. The germline CDR1 and CDR2 sequences are SGHRS and YFSETQ. V was clipped by 1 base and J by 1 base; unmatched bases: 2. The DNA of the CDR3 is TGCGCCAGCAGCTTGCGACAGGGGGGAACTAATGAAAAACTGTTTTTT. Translation: CASSLRQGGTNEKLFF.

This clone was counted once. The gene calls are TRBV5-1 and TRBJ2-5, with 12 bases lining up with TRBD2. CDR3 length equals 18 residues. V lost 0 bases, J lost 1 base, and 7 bases stayed unmatched. From germline, CDR1 is SGHRS and CDR2 YFSETQ. The CDR3 nucleotides are TGCGCCAGCAGCTTGGTTCCTAGCGGGGGGGCCATCCAAGAGACCCAGTACTTC. This sequence encodes CASSLVPSGGAIQETQYF. Complete variable domain (other parts from reference TRBV5-1 and TRBJ2-5): KAGVTQTPRYLIKTRGQQVTLSCSPISGHRSVSWYQQTPGQGLQFLFEYFSETQRNKGNFPGRFSGRQFSNSRSEMNVSTLELGDSALYLCASSLVPSGGAIQETQYFGPGTRLLVL.

The J gene is TRBJ2-1, the V gene TRBV15, with 9 bases identical to TRBD2. This CDR3 has 17 residues. The V gene's germline CDR1 is LNHNV and CDR2 YYDKDF (reference sequence). V was clipped by 2 bases and J by 3 bases; unmatched bases: 8. The CDR3 nucleotides are TGTGCCACCAGCAGACTCCTAGCGGGAACTTTCTACAATGAGCAGTTCTTC. This encodes CATSRLLAGTFYNEQFF.

Notes on this clone: Other DNA sequences in this sample translate to the same CDR3. J is TRBJ1-2 and V is TRBV10-3, with a possible D match to TRBD1 (5 bases). This CDR3 contains 15 residues. Germline loops: CDR1 ENHRY, CDR2 SYGVKD. V was trimmed by 3 bases and J by 0 bases, leaving 11 bases between them. The CDR3 protein is CAISDRVGANYGYTF. In DNA form, the CDR3 reads TGTGCCATCAGTGACAGGGTTGGAGCTAACTATGGCTACACCTTC.

The chain employs TRBV9 and TRBJ1-6, with D uncertain. The CDR3 extends over 14 amino acids. Germline CDR1 and CDR2: SGDLS and YYNGEE. Trimming shortened V by 0 bases and J by 8 bases, and 9 bases separated the two germline ends. The CDR3 is CASSVVGVDSPLHF. CDR3 coding DNA: TGTGCCAGCAGCGTAGTCGGGGTGGATTCACCCCTCCACTTT.

The table lists this clone with a count of one. J is TRBJ1-1 and V is TRBV5-1; the D is unclear. The CDR3 has 13 amino acids. The germline gives CDR1 SGHRS, CDR2 YFSETQ. The V gene lost 6 bases and the J gene lost 1 base, with 10 bases spanning the gap. The CDR3 loop reads CASTRGENTEAFF. CDR3 in DNA: TGCGCCAGCACCCGCGGGGAGAACACTGAAGCTTTCTTT.

The chain combines TRBV7-3 with TRBJ2-2, with TRBD1 matching 9 bases. CDR3 length: 15 amino acids. In germline, CDR1 is SGHTA, CDR2 FQGTGA. The V and J ends lost 5 bases and 6 bases, in that order; junction bases with no gene match: 7. The CDR3 nucleotides are TGTGCCAGCAGCAGGATGGGACAGGGCGCCGGGGAGCTGTTTTTT. It yields the protein CASSRMGQGAGELFF.

The chain employs TRBV29-1 and TRBJ1-1; maybe TRBD1 (5 bases). Between the trimmed V and J ends, which lost 4 bases and 2 bases, there was a span of 8 bases. The CDR3 length is 12 residues. Germline V gene sequence: CDR1 SQVTM, CDR2 ANQGSEA. The CDR3 DNA reads TGCAGCGTTGGGGGACGTAACACTGAAGCTTTCTTT. This gives the protein CSVGGRNTEAFF.

The chain links TRBV20-1 to TRBJ2-3; D is ambiguous. This CDR3 is built from 11 residues. Germline values: CDR1 DFQATT, CDR2 SNEGSKA (reference sequence). The V end was cut by 6 bases, the J end by 6 bases, with 10 bases between. CDR3 sequence: CSADIVDTQYF. The CDR3 DNA is TGCAGTGCGGATATCGTGGATACGCAGTATTTT.

Comments on this clone: The same CDR3 also results from other DNA sequences found in this sample. The J gene is TRBJ1-2, the V gene TRBV10-3; D gene ambiguous. Looked up from germline, CDR1 is ENHRY and CDR2 is SYGVKD. The CDR3 contains 11 residues. Trimming removed 5 bases at V and 3 bases at J, with 4 bases between. The CDR3 DNA follows: TGTGCCATCAGTACTGACTATGGCTACACCTTC. Its protein is CAISTDYGYTF.

Concerning this clone itself: At one end the junction does not follow the germline gene, possibly because of a read error. Other DNA sequences in this specimen translate into the identical CDR3. The chain is built from TRBV29-1 and TRBJ2-5, with D possibly matching TRBD1 (6 bases). Germline V gene data show CDR1 as SQVTM and CDR2 as ANQGSEA. This CDR3 region has 15 residues. In nucleotides, the CDR3 is TGTAGCGTTTCGGACAGTCCAAATATCCAAGAGACCCAGTACTTC. This translates into CSVSDSPNIQETQYF.

This clone was observed a single time. This chain links TRBV7-2 with TRBJ2-3; 8 bases line up with TRBD2. CDR1 is SGHTA, CDR2 FQGNSA, per germline. Losses at the gene ends were 5 bases for V and 6 bases for J; bases not matched to a gene: 10. The CDR3 spans 15 residues. CDR3 coding DNA: TGTGCCAGCAGCATACAAGCGGGAGTCGTTGATACGCAGTATTTT. It is translated as CASSIQAGVVDTQYF.